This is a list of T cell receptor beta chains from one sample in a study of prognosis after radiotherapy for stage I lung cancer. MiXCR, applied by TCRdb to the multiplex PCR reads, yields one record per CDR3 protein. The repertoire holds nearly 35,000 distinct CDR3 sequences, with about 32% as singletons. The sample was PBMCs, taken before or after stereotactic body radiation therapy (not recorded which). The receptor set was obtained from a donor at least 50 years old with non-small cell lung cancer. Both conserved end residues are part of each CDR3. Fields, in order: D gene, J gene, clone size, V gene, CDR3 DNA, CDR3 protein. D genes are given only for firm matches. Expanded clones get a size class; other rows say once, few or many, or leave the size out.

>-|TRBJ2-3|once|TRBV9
TGTGCCAGCAGCTTTGCCGGGGGTACCACAGATACGCAGTATTTT
CASSFAGGTTDTQYF
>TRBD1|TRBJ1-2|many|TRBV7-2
TGTGCCAGCAGCTTAAAGGACAGGGGCTATGGCTACACCTTC
CASSLKDRGYGYTF
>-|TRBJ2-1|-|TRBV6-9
TGTGCCAGCAGTTACTTTAGGATGGGCGAGCAGTTCTTC
CASSYFRMGEQFF
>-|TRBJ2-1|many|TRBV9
TGTGCCAGCAGCGAGGGGGGGGAAGAGCAGTTCTTC
CASSEGGEEQFF
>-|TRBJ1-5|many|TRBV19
TGTGCCAGTAGGGGGACACCCCATAGCAATCAGCCCCAGCATTTT
CASRGTPHSNQPQHF
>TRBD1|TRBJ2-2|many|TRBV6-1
TGTGCCAGCAACCTAGGACAGGGTGTCGGGGAGCTGTTTTTT
CASNLGQGVGELFF
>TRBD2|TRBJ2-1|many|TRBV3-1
TGTGCCAGCAGCCAAGTGCAGTTAGCGGGGGGGCGCAATGAGCAGTTCTTC
CASSQVQLAGGRNEQFF
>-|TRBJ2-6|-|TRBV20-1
TGCAGTGCTAGAGAACCGGGACATGGAACTTACTCTGGGGCCAACGTCCTGACTTTC
CSAREPGHGTYSGANVLTF
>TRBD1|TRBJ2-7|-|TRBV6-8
TGTGCCAGTATTACGACGTACCGGACAGGTCACTCCTACGAGCAGTACTTC
CASITTYRTGHSYEQYF
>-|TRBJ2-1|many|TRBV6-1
TGTGTCAGCAGCACGGGGTTCTACAATGAGCAGTTCTTC
CVSSTGFYNEQFF
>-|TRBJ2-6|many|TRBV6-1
TGTGCCAGCAGTGTAACGTCTTCTGGGGCCAACGTCCTGACTTTC
CASSVTSSGANVLTF
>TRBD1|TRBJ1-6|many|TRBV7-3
TGTGCCAGCAGCTTAAGAGGGCAGGGGGATTCACCCCTCCACTTT
CASSLRGQGDSPLHF
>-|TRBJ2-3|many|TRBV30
TGTGCCTGGAGTGATGGCGCGGGCACAGATACGCAGTATTTT
CAWSDGAGTDTQYF
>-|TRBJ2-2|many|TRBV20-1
TGCAGTGCTAAAGTGGATGCTACCGGGGAGCTGTTTTTT
CSAKVDATGELFF
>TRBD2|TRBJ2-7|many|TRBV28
TGTGCCAGCGGAACTAGCGGGGGGCCTACCTCCTACGAGCAGTACTTC
CASGTSGGPTSYEQYF